This is a list of T cell receptor beta chains from one sample in a study of shared clonotypes between healthy human individuals. Only in-frame clones appear in the TCRdb table, and some are missing; sequencing was by immunoSEQ multiplex PCR. Found here are about half a million clones, approximately 78% of them singletons; the top ten hold around 12%. Input material: PBMCs. Every receptor here comes from a middle-aged woman in good health. Some clones in this sample may be carry-over from other donors' samples. The CDR3 runs from the conserved cysteine through the conserved F or W. The order of the fields is V gene, clone size, D gene, J gene, CDR3 length, CDR3 DNA, CDR3 protein. The D gene is left open where the match is weak. Size values are once, few and many counts, or a class for expanded clones, and some rows have none.

TRBV5-6	few	TRBD1	TRBJ1-4	13	TGTGCCAGCAGCCTGGACAGGGTTGAAAAACTGTTTTTT	CASSLDRVEKLFF
TRBV30	NA	TRBD2	TRBJ2-7	15	TGTGCCTGGAGTGTCGGGACTAGCGGGGTCAACGAGCAGTACTTC	CAWSVGTSGVNEQYF
TRBV19	NA	NA	TRBJ2-7	12	TGTGCCAGGGTGAAGGCCGATAGAGAGCAGTACTTC	CARVKADREQYF
TRBV29-1	NA	TRBD1	TRBJ2-5	15	TGCAGCGTTGATCCCGGGACAGGGGCCCAAGAGACCCAGTACTTC	CSVDPGTGAQETQYF
TRBV7-2	NA	NA	TRBJ1-3	15	TGTGCCAGCAGCTTACAGACAGGATCTGGAAACACCATATATTTT	CASSLQTGSGNTIYF
TRBV4-3	NA	NA	TRBJ1-3	16	TGCGCCAGCAGCCATAATACAGCGAGCTTTGGAAACACCATATATTTT	CASSHNTASFGNTIYF
TRBV27	NA	TRBD1	TRBJ2-7	14	TGTGCCAGCAGTGCGGGACAGGGGGTCTACGAGCAGTACTTC	CASSAGQGVYEQYF
TRBV7-8	few	NA	TRBJ1-2	14	TGTGCCAGCAGCCCGATAACAGGACCCTATGGCTACACCTTC	CASSPITGPYGYTF
TRBV4-1	NA	NA	TRBJ1-2	15	TGCGCCAGCAGCCCCGCTCGGACCCTGAACTATGGCTACACCTTC	CASSPARTLNYGYTF
TRBV30	NA	NA	TRBJ2-7	12	TGTTCTACCGGGCAGGGAACCTACGAGCAGTACTTC	CSTGQGTYEQYF
TRBV7-9	few	NA	TRBJ2-5	14	TGTGCCAGCAGCAGATCGGGCTACCAAGAGACCCAGTACTTC	CASSRSGYQETQYF
TRBV5-6	once	NA	TRBJ2-7	14	TGTGCCAGCAGCTTGAGTGGGAGCGGCTACGAGCAGTACTTC	CASSLSGSGYEQYF
TRBV2	NA	TRBD1	TRBJ2-7	13	TGTGCCAGCGGTAGACAGGGGGCGGGAGAGCAGTACTTC	CASGRQGAGEQYF
TRBV2	NA	TRBD1	TRBJ2-4	13	TGTGCCAGCAGTGGGGACAGGGATAACATTCAGTACTTC	CASSGDRDNIQYF
TRBV6-6	NA	NA	TRBJ2-5	15	TGTGCCAGCAGTTCGTCGGGGGACACAAAAGAGACCCAGTACTTC	CASSSSGDTKETQYF
TRBV19	NA	TRBD2	TRBJ2-6	17	TGTGCCAGTAGCCTAGCGGGAGGGCCCTCTGGGGCCAACGTCCTGACTTTC	CASSLAGGPSGANVLTF
TRBV5-1	NA	NA	TRBJ1-4	16	TGCGCCAGCAGCTTGCTCCCGGGACCGCAAAATGAAAAACTGTTTTTT	CASSLLPGPQNEKLFF
TRBV7-2	once	NA	TRBJ1-2	15	TGTGCCAGCAGCCCCTACAGGACACAAAACTATGGCTACACCTTC	CASSPYRTQNYGYTF
TRBV5-1	NA	TRBD2	TRBJ2-2	18	TGCGCCAGCAGCTTGGACCCGGGAGGGATAATCAACACCGGGGAGCTGTTTTTT	CASSLDPGGIINTGELFF
TRBV13	NA	TRBD2	TRBJ2-1	16	TGTGCCAGCAGCTTAGGGGGACTAGCGGCCTACAATGAGCAGTTCTTC	CASSLGGLAAYNEQFF
TRBV19	NA	NA	TRBJ2-1	15	TGTGCCAGTAGTATGCGGGGAAGCTCCTACAATGAGCAGTTCTTC	CASSMRGSSYNEQFF
TRBV9	NA	TRBD2	TRBJ2-2	15	TGTGCCAGCAGCGTAGGCGGGAGGTCCCCCGGGGAGCTGTTTTTT	CASSVGGRSPGELFF
TRBV9	NA	NA	TRBJ2-2	16	TGTGCCAGCAGCACCACAGGGCCCCGGTTAACCGGGGAGCTGTTTTTT	CASSTTGPRLTGELFF
TRBV30	NA	NA	TRBJ2-1	12	TGTGCCTGGAGTGGAAAGGCCCATGAGCAGTTCTTC	CAWSGKAHEQFF
TRBV9	NA	TRBD1	TRBJ1-2	15	TGTGCCAGCAGCGCACCGGGACAGGGCTTAATTAGGTACACCTTC	CASSAPGQGLIRYTF
TRBV27	NA	NA	TRBJ1-4	14	TGTGCCAGCAGTTTATGGGGATGGGGTGAAAAACTGTTTTTT	CASSLWGWGEKLFF